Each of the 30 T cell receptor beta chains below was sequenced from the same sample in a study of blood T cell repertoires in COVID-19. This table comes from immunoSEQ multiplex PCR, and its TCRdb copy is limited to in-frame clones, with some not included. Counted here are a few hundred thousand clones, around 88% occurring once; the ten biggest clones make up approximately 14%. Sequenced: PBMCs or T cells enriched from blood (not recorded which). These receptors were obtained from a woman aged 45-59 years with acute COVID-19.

The CDR3 coding sequence is TGTGCCAGCAGCTTGGGTCTACTAGCGGGAGAGACCCAGTACTTC. Its protein is CASSLGLLAGETQYF. The rearrangement joins TRBV5-4 to TRBJ2-5; 9 bases map to TRBD2. Looked up from germline, CDR1 is SGHNT and CDR2 is YYREEE (reference sequence). CDR3 length: 15 residues. The V segment lost 0 bases and the J segment 4 bases; nucleotides outside the gene matches: 4.

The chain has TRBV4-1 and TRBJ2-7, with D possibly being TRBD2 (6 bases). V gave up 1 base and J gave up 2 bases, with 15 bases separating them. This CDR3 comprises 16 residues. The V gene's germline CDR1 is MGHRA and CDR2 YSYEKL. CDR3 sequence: CASSQVGAGKAYEQYF. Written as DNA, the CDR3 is TGCGCCAGCAGCCAAGTAGGGGCGGGAAAAGCCTACGAGCAGTACTTC.

CDR3 DNA sequence: TGCAGCGTTGAAGCGGCGAGGAGCTCCTACAATGAGCAGTTCTTC. This codes for CSVEAARSSYNEQFF. The V and J genes are TRBV29-1 and TRBJ2-1; D is unclear. Germline CDR1 is SQVTM and CDR2 is ANQGSEA. CDR3 length: 15 amino acids. Trimming took 1 base from V and 0 from J, leaving 10 bases between them.

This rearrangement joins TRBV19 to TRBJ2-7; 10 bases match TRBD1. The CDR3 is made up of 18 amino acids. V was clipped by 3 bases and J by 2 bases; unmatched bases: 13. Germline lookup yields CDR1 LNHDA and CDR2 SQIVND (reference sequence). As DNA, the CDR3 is TGTGCCAGTAGTATCTCCCACCTCCGGGACAGGGGTACCTACGAGCAGTACTTC. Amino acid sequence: CASSISHLRDRGTYEQYF.

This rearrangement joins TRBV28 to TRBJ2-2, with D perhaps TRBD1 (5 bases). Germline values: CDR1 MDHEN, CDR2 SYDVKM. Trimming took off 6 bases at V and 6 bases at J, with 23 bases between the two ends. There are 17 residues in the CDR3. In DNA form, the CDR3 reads TGTGCCAGCAGGCCAATAGGTGGCAGGGTTGTGGCCGGGGAGCTGTTTTTT. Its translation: CASRPIGGRVVAGELFF.

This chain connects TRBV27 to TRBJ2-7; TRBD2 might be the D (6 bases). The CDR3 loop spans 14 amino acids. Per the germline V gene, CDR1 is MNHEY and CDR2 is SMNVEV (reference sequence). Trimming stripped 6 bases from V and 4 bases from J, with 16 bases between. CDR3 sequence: CASSFLGGPYEQYF. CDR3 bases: TGTGCCAGCAGCTTTCTGGGGGGACCTTACGAGCAGTACTTC.

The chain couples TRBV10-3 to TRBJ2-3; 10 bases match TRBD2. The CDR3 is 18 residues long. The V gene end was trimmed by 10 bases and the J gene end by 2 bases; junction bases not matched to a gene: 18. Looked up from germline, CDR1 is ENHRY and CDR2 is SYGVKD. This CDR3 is CATRPMGAGGPNTDTQYF. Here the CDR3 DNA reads TGTGCCACCCGCCCAATGGGAGCGGGAGGGCCGAACACAGATACGCAGTATTTT.

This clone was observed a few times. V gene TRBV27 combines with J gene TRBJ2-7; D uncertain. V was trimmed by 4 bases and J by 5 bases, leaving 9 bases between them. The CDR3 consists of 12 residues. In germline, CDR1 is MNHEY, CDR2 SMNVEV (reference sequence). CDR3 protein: CASSSIGDEQYF. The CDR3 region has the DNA TGTGCCAGCAGTTCGATCGGAGACGAGCAGTACTTC.

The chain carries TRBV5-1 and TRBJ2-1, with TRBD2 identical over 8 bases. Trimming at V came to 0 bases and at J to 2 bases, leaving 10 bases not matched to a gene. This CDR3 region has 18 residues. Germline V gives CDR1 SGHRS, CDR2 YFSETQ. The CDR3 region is CASSLAPVAGRTYNEQFF. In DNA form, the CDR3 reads TGCGCCAGCAGCTTGGCCCCGGTAGCGGGAAGGACCTACAATGAGCAGTTCTTC.

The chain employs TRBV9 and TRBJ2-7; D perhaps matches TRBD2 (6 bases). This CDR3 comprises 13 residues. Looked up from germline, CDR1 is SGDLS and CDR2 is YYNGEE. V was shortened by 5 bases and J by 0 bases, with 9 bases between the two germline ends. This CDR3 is CASSGGASYEQYF. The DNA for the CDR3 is TGTGCCAGCAGTGGCGGGGCCTCCTACGAGCAGTACTTC.

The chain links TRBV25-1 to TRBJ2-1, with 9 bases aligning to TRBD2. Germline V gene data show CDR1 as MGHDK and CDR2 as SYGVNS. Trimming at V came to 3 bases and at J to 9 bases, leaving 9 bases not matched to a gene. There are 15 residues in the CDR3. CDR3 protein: CASSDLAGWGSEQFF. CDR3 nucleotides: TGTGCCAGCAGTGATCTAGCGGGATGGGGGTCTGAGCAGTTCTTC.

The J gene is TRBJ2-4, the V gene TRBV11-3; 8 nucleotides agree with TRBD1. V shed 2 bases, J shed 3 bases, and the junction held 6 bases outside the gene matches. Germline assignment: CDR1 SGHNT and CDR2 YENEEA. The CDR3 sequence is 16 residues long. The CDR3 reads CASSLQSGGGKNIQYF. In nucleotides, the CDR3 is TGTGCCAGCAGCTTACAATCAGGGGGCGGCAAAAACATTCAGTACTTC.

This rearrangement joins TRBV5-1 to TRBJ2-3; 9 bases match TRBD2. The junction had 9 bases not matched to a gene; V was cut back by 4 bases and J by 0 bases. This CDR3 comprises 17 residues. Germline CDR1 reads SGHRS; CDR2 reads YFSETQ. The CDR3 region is CASSLTLAGDSTDTQYF. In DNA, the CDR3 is TGCGCCAGCAGCCTTACTTTAGCGGGAGATAGCACAGATACGCAGTATTTT.

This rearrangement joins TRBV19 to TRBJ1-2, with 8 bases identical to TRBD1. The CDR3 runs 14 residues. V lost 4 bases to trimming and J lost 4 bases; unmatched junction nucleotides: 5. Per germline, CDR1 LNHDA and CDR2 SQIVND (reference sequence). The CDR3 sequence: CASSSTDRVYGYTF. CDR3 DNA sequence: TGTGCCAGTAGTAGCACGGACAGGGTCTATGGCTACACCTTC.

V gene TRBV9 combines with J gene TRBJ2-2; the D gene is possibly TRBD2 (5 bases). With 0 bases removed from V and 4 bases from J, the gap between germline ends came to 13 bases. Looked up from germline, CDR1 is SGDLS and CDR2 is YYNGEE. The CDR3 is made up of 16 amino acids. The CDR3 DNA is TGTGCCAGCAGCGTAGCTTATGTGGGAGCCACCGGGGAGCTGTTTTTT. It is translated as CASSVAYVGATGELFF.

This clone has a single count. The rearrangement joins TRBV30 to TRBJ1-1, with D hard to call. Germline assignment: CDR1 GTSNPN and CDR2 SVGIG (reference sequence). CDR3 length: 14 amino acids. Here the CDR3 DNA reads TGTGCGCATCGGGTAGGCTCCTTGAACACTGAAGCTTTCTTT. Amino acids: CAHRVGSLNTEAFF.

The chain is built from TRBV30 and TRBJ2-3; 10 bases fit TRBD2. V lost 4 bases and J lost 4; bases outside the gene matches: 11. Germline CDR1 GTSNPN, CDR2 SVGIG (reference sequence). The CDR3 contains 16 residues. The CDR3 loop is CAWMGRLAGDPDTQYF. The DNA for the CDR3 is TGTGCCTGGATGGGTCGGCTAGCGGGAGATCCAGATACGCAGTATTTT. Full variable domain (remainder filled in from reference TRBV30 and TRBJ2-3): SQTIHQWPATLVQPVGSPLSLECTVEGTSNPNLYWYRQAAGRGLQLLFYSVGIGQISSEVPQNLSASRPQDRQFILSSKKLLLSDSGFYLCAWMGRLAGDPDTQYFGPGTRLTVL.

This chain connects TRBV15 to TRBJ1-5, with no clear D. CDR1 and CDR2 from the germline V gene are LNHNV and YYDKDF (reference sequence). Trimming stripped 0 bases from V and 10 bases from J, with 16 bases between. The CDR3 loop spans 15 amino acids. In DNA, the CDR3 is TGTGCCACCAGCAGAGATAAGTCAGACCCAGGCCCCCAGCATTTT. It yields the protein CATSRDKSDPGPQHF.

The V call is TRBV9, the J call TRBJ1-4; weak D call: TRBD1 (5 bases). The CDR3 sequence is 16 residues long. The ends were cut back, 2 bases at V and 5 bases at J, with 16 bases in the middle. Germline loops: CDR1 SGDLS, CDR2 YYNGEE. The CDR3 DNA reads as TGTGCCAGCAGCGTTACAAGGGGAACGATGAATGAAAAACTGTTTTTT. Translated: CASSVTRGTMNEKLFF.

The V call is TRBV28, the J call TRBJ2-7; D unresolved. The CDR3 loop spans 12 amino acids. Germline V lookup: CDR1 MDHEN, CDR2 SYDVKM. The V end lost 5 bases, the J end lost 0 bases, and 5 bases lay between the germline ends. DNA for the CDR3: TGTGCCAGCAGTCGCTACTCCTACGAGCAGTACTTC. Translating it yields CASSRYSYEQYF.

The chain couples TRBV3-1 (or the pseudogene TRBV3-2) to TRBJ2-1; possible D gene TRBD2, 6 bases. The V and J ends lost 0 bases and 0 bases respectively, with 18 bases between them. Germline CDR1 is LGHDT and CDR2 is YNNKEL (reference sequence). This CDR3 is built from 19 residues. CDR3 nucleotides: TGTGCCAGCAGCCAAGATTTTCCCCCCGCGGGGACCTCCTACAATGAGCAGTTCTTC. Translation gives CASSQDFPPAGTSYNEQFF.

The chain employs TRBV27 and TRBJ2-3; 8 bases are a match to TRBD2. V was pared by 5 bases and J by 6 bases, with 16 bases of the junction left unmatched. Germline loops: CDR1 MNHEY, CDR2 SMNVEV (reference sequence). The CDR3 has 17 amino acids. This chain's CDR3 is CASSIHPGLVLPDTQYF. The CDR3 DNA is TGTGCCAGCAGTATCCACCCGGGACTAGTTCTTCCCGATACGCAGTATTTT.

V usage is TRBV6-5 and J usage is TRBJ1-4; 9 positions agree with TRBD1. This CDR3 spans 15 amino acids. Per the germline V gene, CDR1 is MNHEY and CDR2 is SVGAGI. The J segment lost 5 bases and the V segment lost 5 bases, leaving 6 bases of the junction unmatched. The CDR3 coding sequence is TGTGCCAGCAGTCGAATGACAGGGGGGAATGAAAAACTGTTTTTT. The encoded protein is CASSRMTGGNEKLFF.

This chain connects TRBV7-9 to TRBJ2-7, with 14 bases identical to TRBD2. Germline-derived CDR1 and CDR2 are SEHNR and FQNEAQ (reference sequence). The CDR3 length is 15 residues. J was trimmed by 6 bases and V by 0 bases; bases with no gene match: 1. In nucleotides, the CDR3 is TGTGCCAGCAGCTTAGCGGGACTAGCGGGAGTCGAGCAGTACTTC. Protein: CASSLAGLAGVEQYF.

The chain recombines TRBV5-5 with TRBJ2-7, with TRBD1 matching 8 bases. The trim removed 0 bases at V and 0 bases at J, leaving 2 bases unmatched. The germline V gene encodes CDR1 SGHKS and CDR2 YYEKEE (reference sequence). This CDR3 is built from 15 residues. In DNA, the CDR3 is TGTGCCAGCAGCTTGGGGACAGGGTACTCCTACGAGCAGTACTTC. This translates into CASSLGTGYSYEQYF.

The CDR3 loop is CASSPPQLAAGGNEQFF. CDR3 nucleotides: TGTGCCAGCTCACCCCCTCAGCTAGCGGCGGGAGGGAATGAGCAGTTCTTC. The rearrangement joins TRBV18 to TRBJ2-1; 9 positions agree with TRBD2. Germline values: CDR1 KGHSH, CDR2 LQKENI. This CDR3 has 17 residues. V shed 3 bases and J 7 bases; nucleotides not matched to a gene: 13.

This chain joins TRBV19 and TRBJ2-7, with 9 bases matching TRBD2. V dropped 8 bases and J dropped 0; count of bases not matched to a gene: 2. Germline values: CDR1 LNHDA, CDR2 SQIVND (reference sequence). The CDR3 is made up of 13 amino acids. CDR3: CASSSGTSYEQYF. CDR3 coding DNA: TGTGCCAGTTCTAGCGGGACCTCCTACGAGCAGTACTTC.

The CDR3 DNA reads as TGTGCCAGCAGCAAAGTAGACTGCCCTTACGAGGAGTACTTC. It specifies CASSKVDCPYEEYF. The chain has TRBV21-1 and TRBJ2-7; the table calls TRBD2, which could not be checked here. TRBV21-1 constitutes a pseudogene. CDR3 length: 14 residues.

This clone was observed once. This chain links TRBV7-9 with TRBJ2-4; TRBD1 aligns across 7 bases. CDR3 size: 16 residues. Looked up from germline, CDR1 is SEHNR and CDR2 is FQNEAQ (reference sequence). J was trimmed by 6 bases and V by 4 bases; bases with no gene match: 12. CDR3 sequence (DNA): TGTGCCAGCAGCTCGAACAGGGGACCCCCCTTAAACATTCAGTACTTC. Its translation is CASSSNRGPPLNIQYF.

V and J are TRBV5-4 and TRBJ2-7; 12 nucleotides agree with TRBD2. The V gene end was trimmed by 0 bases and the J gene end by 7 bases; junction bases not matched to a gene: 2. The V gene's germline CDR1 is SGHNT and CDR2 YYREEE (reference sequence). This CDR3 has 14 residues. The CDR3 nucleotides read TGTGCCAGCAGCTTGGGACTAGCGGGAGTTGAGCAGTACTTC. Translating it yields CASSLGLAGVEQYF.